The clone carrying this T cell receptor beta chain is a singleton in its sample. Antigen unknown. The CDR3 length is 13 residues. Between the trimmed V and J ends, which lost 3 bases and 0 bases, there was a span of 3 bases. Germline lookup yields CDR1 MNHGY and CDR2 SAAAGT. Recipients were bled about 28 days pretransplant and at posttransplant days 30, 100, 180. Profiled with immunoSEQ multiplex PCR; TCRdb holds only in-frame clones, not every one. Altogether roughly 10,000 clones are present, 75% to 80% being singletons, with the ten largest covering 45%. These data originate in a study of T cell clonotyping in hematopoietic cell transplantation. Study-wide results and limits: Recipient TCR diversity dropped after transplant; expanded clonotypes rose from day 30 to 180.

The material was peripheral blood mononuclear cells, obtained 180 days after allogeneic stem cell transplant. The chain has TRBV6-8 and TRBJ1-3; D not certain. The receptor's source is a female patient aged 50-59 years who had an allogeneic stem cell transplant from a related donor, so the T cells may come from the graft donor. Some clones in this sample may be carry-over from other donors' samples. CDR3 in DNA: TGTGCCAGCAGTTATAGCTCTGGAAACACCATATATTTT. It yields the protein CASSYSSGNTIYF.